Only a few counts were recorded for the clone carrying this T cell receptor (beta chain). TCRdb's table, derived via immunoSEQ multiplex PCR, lists solely in-frame clones and lacks some. The data hold approximately 62,000 clones, with less than 85% observed a single time. V gave up 6 bases and J gave up 2 bases; unmatched junction bases: 5. Looked up from germline, CDR1 is KGHSH and CDR2 is LQKENI. The CDR3 runs to 15 residues. These data come from a study of lymphopenia after photon versus proton radiotherapy. The rearrangement joins TRBV18 to TRBJ2-2; 8 bases are a match to TRBD2. The receptor comes from a man aged 60 to 69 with pancreatic cancer. The sequences come from peripheral blood, collected from a patient treated with proton-based radiotherapy. CDR3 loop: CASSPGGHNTGELFF. The CDR3 nucleotides are TGTGCCAGCTCGCCGGGAGGGCACAACACCGGGGAGCTGTTTTTT.